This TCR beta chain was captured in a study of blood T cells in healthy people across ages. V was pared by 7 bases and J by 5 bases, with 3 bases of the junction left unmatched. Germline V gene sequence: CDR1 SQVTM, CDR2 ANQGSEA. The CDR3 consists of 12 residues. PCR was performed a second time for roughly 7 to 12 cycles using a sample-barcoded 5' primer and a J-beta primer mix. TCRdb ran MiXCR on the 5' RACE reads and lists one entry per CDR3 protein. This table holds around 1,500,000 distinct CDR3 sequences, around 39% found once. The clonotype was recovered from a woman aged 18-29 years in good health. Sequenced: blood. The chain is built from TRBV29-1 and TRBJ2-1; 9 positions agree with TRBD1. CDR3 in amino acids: CSADRGHNEQFF. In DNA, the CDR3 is TGCAGCGCGGACAGGGGACACAATGAGCAGTTCTTC.